The sequence of this TCR beta chain was determined in a study of identifying expanded T cells in peripheral blood (dated by TCRdb to about 2019). For the wider study: Technical replicates were generated by sequencing separate aliquots of the same genomic DNA pool, and four replicates were compared pairwise. The study at large found these results: Variance in clone template counts between roughly 2-week samples significantly increased with total template count across all healthy donors. Across all healthy-donor time intervals, the beta-binomial model significantly lowered both the number of clones called differentially abundant and the false-positive rate. Between technical replicates the binomial model flagged around 1.3 differentially abundant clones, whereas over about two weeks the binomial model flagged about 15 and over approximately 4 weeks 19 to 20. The authors expected that biological variance in healthy repertoires might rise further over much longer intervals, such as months to years.

During the collection period, no infections or other immune events were recorded for the healthy donors. Time-dependent variance in a beta-binomial model of T-cell clone differential abundance was calibrated using healthy-donor blood repertoires as a training cohort. The training cohort included around 10 healthy donors, of whom 3 were female and 7 were male. On average the donors were 43 years old, and their ages spanned roughly 29 to 64 years. Whole blood from each healthy donor was obtained from a commercial supplier and was collected at three time points around two weeks apart. Genomic DNA was extracted from unsorted whole blood for immunosequencing. Worth noting for this clone: The specificity of this receptor is unknown. Within one base of it there is no much larger clone, and no base qualities were kept.

TCRbeta CDR3 regions were profiled with the immunoSEQ Assay using bias-controlled multiplex PCR amplification of genomic DNA. The paper's processing steps were these. The absolute abundance of each unique TCRbeta CDR3 region was quantified after sequences were collapsed and filtered. Two models were used to test differential abundance: a binomial model (Fisher-equivalent) and a beta-binomial model that adds time-dependent variance fitted from healthy donors. Clones with fewer than 5 combined templates were removed, and a clone was called differentially abundant if the clone's Benjamini-Hochberg FDR was below 0.01. The form v = (b*log(k)+a)^2 was used to model beta-binomial variance as a function of total template count across the two samples. The clones in this table, taken by TCRdb from immuneACCESS, are in-frame only. Not every clone is retained; where verified, under half of the shortfall comes from an unresolved V gene, and the cause of the rest is unknown. V and J calls and clone size are those listed in that table; D and trimming were worked out from the DNA. The sample contains about 94,000 clones, over 75% of them found a single time. The ten largest clonotypes hold about 6% of the sample.

The receptor was derived from a person aged 18 to 75 in good health. The sequencing input was blood.

Read as DNA, the sequence is TGCAGCGGAATGTACAGGGGAGCGGGAGGAAACACCATATATTTT. This encodes CSGMYRGAGGNTIYF. The chain employs TRBV29-1 and TRBJ1-3; 7 central bases correspond to TRBD1. For this chain, trimming is 7 bases at the V end and 4 bases at the J end, and the number of junction bases without a gene match is 13. CDR1 and CDR2 are read off the germline V gene as SQVTM and ANQGSEA. The CDR3 spans 15 residues, from the cysteine through the phenylalanine. The retained sequence is limited to the CDR3, 45 bases, with the frame set at the first base.